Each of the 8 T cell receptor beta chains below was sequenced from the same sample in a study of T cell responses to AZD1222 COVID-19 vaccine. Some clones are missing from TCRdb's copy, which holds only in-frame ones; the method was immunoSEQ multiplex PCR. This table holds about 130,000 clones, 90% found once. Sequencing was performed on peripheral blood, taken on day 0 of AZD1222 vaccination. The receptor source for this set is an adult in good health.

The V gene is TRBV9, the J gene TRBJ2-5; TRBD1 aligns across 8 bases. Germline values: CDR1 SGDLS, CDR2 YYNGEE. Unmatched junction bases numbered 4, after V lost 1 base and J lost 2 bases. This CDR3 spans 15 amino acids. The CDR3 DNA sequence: TGTGCCAGCAGCGTAACCGACAGGGGTCAAGAGACCCAGTACTTC. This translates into CASSVTDRGQETQYF.

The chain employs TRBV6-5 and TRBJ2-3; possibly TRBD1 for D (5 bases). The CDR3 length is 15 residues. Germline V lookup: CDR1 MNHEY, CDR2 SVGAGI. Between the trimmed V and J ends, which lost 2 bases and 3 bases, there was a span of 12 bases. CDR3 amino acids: CASSYDPTGTDTQYF. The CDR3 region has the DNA TGTGCCAGCAGTTACGACCCCACAGGAACAGATACGCAGTATTTT.

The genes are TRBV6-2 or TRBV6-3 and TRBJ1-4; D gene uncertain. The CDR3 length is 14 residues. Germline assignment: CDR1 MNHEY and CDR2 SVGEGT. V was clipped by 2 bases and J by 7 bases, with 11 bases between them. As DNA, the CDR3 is TGTGCCAGCAGTTACACCGGGTTTGGTGAAAAACTGTTTTTT. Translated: CASSYTGFGEKLFF.

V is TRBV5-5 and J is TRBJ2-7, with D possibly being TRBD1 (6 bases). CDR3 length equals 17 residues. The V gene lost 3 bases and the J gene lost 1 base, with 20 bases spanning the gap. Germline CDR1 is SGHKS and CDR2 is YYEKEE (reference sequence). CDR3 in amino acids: CASSSRSPTGSSYEQYF. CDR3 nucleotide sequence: TGTGCCAGCAGCTCGAGGTCCCCGACAGGATCATCCTACGAGCAGTACTTC.

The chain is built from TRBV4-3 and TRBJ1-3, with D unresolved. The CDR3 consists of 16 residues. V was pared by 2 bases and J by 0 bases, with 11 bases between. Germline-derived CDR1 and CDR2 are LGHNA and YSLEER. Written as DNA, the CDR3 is TGCGCCAGCAGCCAATCGGGGTTAAGCTCTGGAAACACCATATATTTT. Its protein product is CASSQSGLSSGNTIYF.

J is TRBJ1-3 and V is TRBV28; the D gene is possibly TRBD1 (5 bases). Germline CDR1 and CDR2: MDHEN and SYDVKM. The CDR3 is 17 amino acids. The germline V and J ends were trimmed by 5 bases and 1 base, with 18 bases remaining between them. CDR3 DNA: TGTGCCAGCAGTCCCCCCGGGGGGGGGAGGTCTGGAAACACCATATATTTT. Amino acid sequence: CASSPPGGGRSGNTIYF.

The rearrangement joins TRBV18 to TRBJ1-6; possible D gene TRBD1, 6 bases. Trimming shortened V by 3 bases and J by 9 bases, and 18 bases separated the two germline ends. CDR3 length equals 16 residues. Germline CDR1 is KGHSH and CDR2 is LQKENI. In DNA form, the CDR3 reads TGTGCCAGCTCACCTTCCGGGACAAGGCATTCTTCACCCCTCCACTTT. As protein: CASSPSGTRHSSPLHF.

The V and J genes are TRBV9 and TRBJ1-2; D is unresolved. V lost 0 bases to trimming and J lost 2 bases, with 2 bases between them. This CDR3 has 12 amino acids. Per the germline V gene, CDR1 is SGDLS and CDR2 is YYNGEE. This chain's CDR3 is CASSVVNYGYTF. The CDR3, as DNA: TGTGCCAGCAGCGTAGTGAACTATGGCTACACCTTC.